This T cell receptor beta chain originates from a study of CXCR3-negative and CXCR3-positive naive CD8 T cells. The CDR3 runs to 13 residues. Per germline, CDR1 SQVTM and CDR2 ANQGSEA. Each TRB cDNA library was prepared by 5' RACE (with UMI labels). Reanalyzing the 5' RACE reads, TCRdb keeps one entry per CDR3 protein, without DNA. This sample's clone table lists about 80,000 distinct CDR3 sequences. The sequenced material came from naive CXCR3- CD8+ T cells from blood. Subset specified: CD45RO-CCR7+CD27+CD95- naive CD8+ T cells lacking CXCR3 (TNR3-). The chain employs TRBV29-1 and TRBJ1-5; the TCRdb D gene call, TRBD1, has no DNA to confirm it. This TCR derives from a human donor in good health. Some clones in this sample may be carry-over from other donors' samples. The CDR3 spells CSTIDRYPGPQHF.